Sequencing of this T cell receptor (beta chain) was carried out in a study of blood T cell repertoires in COVID-19. Whole-study context: Sources were T cells, B-cell-depleted T cells, or PBMCs; the material itself was cDNA or gDNA.

The table came from immunoSEQ multiplex PCR; TCRdb's copy has only in-frame clones and leaves some out. The sample shows 250,000 or so clones, approximately 85% of them seen only once. V dropped 4 bases and J dropped 6 bases, with 6 bases sitting between them. This CDR3 is built from 12 residues. CDR1 SGHVS and CDR2 FQNEAQ come from the germline V gene. The TCR originated in a woman in her fifties or sixties who had recovered from COVID-19. Material for sequencing was PBMCs or T cells enriched from blood (not recorded which). J is TRBJ2-2 and V is TRBV7-8; D gene ambiguous. This CDR3 is CASSSLAGELFF. CDR3 nucleotide sequence: TGTGCCAGCAGCTCTTTAGCCGGGGAGCTGTTTTTT.